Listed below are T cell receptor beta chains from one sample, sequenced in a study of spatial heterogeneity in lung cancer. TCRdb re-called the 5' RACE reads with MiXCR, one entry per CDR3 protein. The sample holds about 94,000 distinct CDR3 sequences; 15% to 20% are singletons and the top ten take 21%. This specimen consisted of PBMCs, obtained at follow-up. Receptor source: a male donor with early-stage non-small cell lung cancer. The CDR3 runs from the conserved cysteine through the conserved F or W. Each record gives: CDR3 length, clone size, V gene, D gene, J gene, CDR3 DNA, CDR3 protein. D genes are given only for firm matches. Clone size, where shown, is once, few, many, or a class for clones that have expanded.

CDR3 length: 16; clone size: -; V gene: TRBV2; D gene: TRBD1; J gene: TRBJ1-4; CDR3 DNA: TGTGCCAGCAGCCGAAAGGGGACAGGTGATAATGAAAAACTGTTTTTT; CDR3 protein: CASSRKGTGDNEKLFF
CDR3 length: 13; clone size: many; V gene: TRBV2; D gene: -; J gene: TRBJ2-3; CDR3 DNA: TGTGCCAGCAGTGTTCGGCGTACAGATACGCAGTATTTT; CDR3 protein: CASSVRRTDTQYF
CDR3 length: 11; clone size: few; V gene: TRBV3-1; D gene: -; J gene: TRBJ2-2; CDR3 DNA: TGTGCCAGCAGAACCACCGGGGAGCTGTTTTTT; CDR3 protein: CASRTTGELFF
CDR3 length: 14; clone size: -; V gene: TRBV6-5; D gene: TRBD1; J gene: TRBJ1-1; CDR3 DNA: TGTGCCAGCGGGGCGGGACAGGGGATCGCTGAAGCTTTCTTT; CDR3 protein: CASGAGQGIAEAFF
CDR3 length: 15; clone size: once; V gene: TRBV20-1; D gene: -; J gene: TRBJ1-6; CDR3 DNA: TGCAGTGCTAGTCCACTGGGTGTGGGTAATTCACCCCTCCACTTT; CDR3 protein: CSASPLGVGNSPLHF
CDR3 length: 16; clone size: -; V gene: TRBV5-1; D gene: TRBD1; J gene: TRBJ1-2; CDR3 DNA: TGCGCCAGCAGCTTGGGACAGGGGTTTGGAGACTATGGCTACACCTTC; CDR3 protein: CASSLGQGFGDYGYTF
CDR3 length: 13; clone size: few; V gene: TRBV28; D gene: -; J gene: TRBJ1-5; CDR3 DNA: TGTGCCAGCAGTCTGGTTAGCAATCAGCCCCAGCATTTT; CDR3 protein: CASSLVSNQPQHF
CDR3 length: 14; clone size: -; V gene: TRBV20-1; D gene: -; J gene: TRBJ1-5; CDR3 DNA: TGCAGTGCCCAGACAGGTTATAGCAATCAGCCCCAGCATTTT; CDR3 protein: CSAQTGYSNQPQHF
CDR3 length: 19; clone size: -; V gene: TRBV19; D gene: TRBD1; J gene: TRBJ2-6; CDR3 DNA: TGTGCCAGTAGTATAGGTTGGGACAGGGGAACGGCTGGGGCCAACGTCCTGACTTTC; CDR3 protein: CASSIGWDRGTAGANVLTF
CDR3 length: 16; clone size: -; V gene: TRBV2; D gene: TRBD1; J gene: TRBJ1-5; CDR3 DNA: TGTGCCAGCAGGAAACACACAGGGGGCGGCAATCAGCCCCAGCATTTT; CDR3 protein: CASRKHTGGGNQPQHF
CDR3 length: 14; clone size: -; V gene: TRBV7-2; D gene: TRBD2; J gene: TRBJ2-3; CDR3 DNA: TGTGCCAGCAGTCCGGGACTAGTATCCGATACGCAGTATTTT; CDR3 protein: CASSPGLVSDTQYF
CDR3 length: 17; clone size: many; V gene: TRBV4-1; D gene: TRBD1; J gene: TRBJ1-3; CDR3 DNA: TGCGCCAGCAGCTCCGGGACAGGGGCATTCAGTGGAAACACCATATATTTT; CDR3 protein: CASSSGTGAFSGNTIYF
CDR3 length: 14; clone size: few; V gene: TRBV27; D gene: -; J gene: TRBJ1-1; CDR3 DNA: TGTGCCAGCAGTCTAAACAGGGTTGAGACTGAAGCTTTCTTT; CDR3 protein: CASSLNRVETEAFF
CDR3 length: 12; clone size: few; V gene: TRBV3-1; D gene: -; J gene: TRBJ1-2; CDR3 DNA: TGTGCCAGCAGCCTACGGACAGTTGGCTACACCTTC; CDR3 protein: CASSLRTVGYTF
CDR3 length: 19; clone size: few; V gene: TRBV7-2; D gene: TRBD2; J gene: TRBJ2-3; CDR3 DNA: TGTGCCAGCAGCTTAGCGCCTGGGACTAGCGGGGGGGCCTTAGATACGCAGTATTTT; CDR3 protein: CASSLAPGTSGGALDTQYF
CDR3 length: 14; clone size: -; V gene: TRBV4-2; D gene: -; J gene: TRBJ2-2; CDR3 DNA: TGTGCCAGCACCCTGGTGAGAGGCACCGGGGAGCTGTTTTTT; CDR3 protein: CASTLVRGTGELFF
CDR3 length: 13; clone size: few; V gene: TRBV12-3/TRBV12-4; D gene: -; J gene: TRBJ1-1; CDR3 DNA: TGTGCCAGCAGTTTCCAGGGAGACACTGAAGCTTTCTTT; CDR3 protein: CASSFQGDTEAFF
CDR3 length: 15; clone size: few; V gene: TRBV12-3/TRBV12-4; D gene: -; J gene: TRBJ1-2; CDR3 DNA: TGTGCCAGCAGTTTCAGGGGAGTAGCTAACTATGGCTACACCTTC; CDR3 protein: CASSFRGVANYGYTF
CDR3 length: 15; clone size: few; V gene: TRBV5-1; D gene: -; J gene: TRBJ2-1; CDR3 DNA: TGCGCCAGCAGCTTGGAGGGGAGCTCCTACAATGAGCAGTTCTTC; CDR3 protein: CASSLEGSSYNEQFF
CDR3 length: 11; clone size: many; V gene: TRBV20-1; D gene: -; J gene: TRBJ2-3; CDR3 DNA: TGCAGTGCCGTCAAGGTGGATACGCAGTATTTT; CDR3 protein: CSAVKVDTQYF
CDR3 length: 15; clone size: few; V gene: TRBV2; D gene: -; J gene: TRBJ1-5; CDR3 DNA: TGTGCCAGCAGTGACAGGGGTTGGAGCAATCAGCCCCAGCATTTT; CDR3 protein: CASSDRGWSNQPQHF
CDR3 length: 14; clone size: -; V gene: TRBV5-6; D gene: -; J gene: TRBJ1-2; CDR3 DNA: TGTGCCAGCAGCTTCCCAGAGTTTAACTATGGCTACACCTTC; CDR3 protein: CASSFPEFNYGYTF
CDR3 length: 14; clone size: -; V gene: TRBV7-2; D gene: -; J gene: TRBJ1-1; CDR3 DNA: TGTGCCAGCAGCTTTGGGGCGGAGAGGACTGAAGCTTTCTTT; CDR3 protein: CASSFGAERTEAFF
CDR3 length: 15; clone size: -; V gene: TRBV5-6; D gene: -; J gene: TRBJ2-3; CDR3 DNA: TGTGCCAGCAGCTTGGACGGGATGAACACAGATACGCAGTATTTT; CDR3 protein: CASSLDGMNTDTQYF
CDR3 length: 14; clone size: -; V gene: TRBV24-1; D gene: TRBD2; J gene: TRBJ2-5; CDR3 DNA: TGTGCCACCTCTCAGGCACTAGCGGGAGGGACCCAGTACTTC; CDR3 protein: CATSQALAGGTQYF
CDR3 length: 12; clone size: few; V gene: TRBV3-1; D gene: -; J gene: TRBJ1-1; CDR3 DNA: TGTGCCAGCAGCCAGGGGGTCGCTGAAGCTTTCTTT; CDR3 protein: CASSQGVAEAFF
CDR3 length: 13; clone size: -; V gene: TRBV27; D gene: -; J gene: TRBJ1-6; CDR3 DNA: TGTGCCAGCTCGGTAGTTAAGAATTCACCCCTCCACTTT; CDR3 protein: CASSVVKNSPLHF
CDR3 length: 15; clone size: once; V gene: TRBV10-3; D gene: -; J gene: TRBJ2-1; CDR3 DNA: TGTGCCATCAGTGACCGGGGAGAGGGGCACAATGAGCAGTTCTTC; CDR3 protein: CAISDRGEGHNEQFF
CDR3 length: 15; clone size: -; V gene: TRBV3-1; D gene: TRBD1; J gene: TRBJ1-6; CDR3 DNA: TGTGCCAGCAGAAGCGGGGGGACAGAAGAATCACCCCTCCACTTT; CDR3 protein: CASRSGGTEESPLHF
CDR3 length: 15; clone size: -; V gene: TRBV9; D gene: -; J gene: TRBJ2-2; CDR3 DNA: TGTGCCAGCAGCGTCCGGCAGGGAGGCACCGGGGAGCTGTTTTTT; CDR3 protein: CASSVRQGGTGELFF
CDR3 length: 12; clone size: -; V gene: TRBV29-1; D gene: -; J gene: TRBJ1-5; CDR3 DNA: TGCAGCGTTGCCGACGGGAATCAGCCCCAGCATTTT; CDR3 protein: CSVADGNQPQHF
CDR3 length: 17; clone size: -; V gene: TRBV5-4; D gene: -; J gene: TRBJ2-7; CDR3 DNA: TGTGCCAGCAGCTTGGCCGGTCGTAGCAAAGTTCAGTGGGAGCAGTACTTC; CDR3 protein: CASSLAGRSKVQWEQYF
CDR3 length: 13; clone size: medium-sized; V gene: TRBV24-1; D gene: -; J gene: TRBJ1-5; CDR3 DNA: TGTGCCACCGCGGTAGGCAGCAATCAGCCCCAGCATTTT; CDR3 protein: CATAVGSNQPQHF
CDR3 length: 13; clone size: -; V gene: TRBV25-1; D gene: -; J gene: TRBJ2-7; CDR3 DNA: TGTGCCAGCAGTGAATATGGGGGGGCCCAGCAGTACTTC; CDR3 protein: CASSEYGGAQQYF
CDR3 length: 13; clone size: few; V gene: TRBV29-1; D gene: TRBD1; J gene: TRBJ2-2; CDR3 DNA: TGCAGCGCCGGGACAGCTAACACCGGGGAGCTGTTTTTT; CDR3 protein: CSAGTANTGELFF
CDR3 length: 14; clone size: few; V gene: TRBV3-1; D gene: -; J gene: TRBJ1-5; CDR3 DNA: TGTGCCAGCAGCTCTGAGAGTGCCGGTCGGCCCCAGCATTTT; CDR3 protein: CASSSESAGRPQHF